These 29 T cell receptor beta chains were sequenced from one sample in a study of T cells in Graves' hyperthyroidism and ophthalmopathy. The source material, RNA transcripts, was used to amplify TCR beta CDR3 regions. The TCR CDR3 was amplified in a first-round RT-PCR using the HTBI primer set. TCRdb reanalysed the multiplex PCR reads using MiXCR and keeps one entry per CDR3 protein. The sample records some 400,000 distinct CDR3 sequences, approximately 15% being singletons. The sequenced sample was blood. Receptors were obtained from a woman aged 60-75 years with Graves' hyperthyroidism.

This clonotype was detected only a few times. The chain carries TRBV4-1 and TRBJ1-1; D not resolved. The CDR3 has 15 amino acids. Germline values: CDR1 MGHRA, CDR2 YSYEKL. Trimming removed 3 bases from V and 0 bases from J, with 11 bases in between. The CDR3: CASSQYTVMNTEAFF. As DNA, the CDR3 is TGCGCCAGCAGCCAGTACACAGTCATGAACACTGAAGCTTTCTTT.

This clonotype was counted only a few times. This chain links TRBV7-9 with TRBJ2-3; TRBD1 aligns across 12 bases. The junction had 8 bases not matched to a gene; V was cut back by 4 bases and J by 3 bases. This CDR3 has 17 residues. CDR1 is SEHNR and CDR2 is FQNEAQ in the germline V gene (reference sequence). DNA for the CDR3: TGTGCCAGCAGCTCCACCGGGGACAGGGGGCGAACAGATACGCAGTATTTT. Residues: CASSSTGDRGRTDTQYF.

The table lists this clonotype with many counts. The chain joins TRBV3-1 to TRBJ2-7, with 9 bases fitting TRBD2. The germline V gene encodes CDR1 LGHDT and CDR2 YNNKEL (reference sequence). The J segment lost 2 bases and the V segment lost 5 bases, leaving 4 bases of the junction unmatched. The CDR3 consists of 14 residues. The CDR3 coding sequence is TGTGCCAGCAGCTCTCGACTAGCGGCCTACGAGCAGTACTTC. This gives the protein CASSSRLAAYEQYF.

This clonotype was counted ten times or more. V usage is TRBV20-1 and J usage is TRBJ1-1; D gene unclear. V lost 6 bases, J lost 0 bases, and 11 bases lay in between. This CDR3 spans 13 amino acids. Germline-derived CDR1 and CDR2 are DFQATT and SNEGSKA (reference sequence). In DNA form, the CDR3 reads TGCAGTGCAAATGACGATATGAACACTGAAGCTTTCTTT. This gives the protein CSANDDMNTEAFF.

The CDR3 spells CASSLGTGANGYTF. The CDR3 DNA is TGCGCCAGCAGCTTGGGAACAGGGGCCAATGGCTACACCTTC. The chain carries TRBV5-1 and TRBJ1-2; 7 nucleotides align to TRBD1. The CDR3 consists of 14 residues. Germline CDR1 SGHRS, CDR2 YFSETQ. Trimming cost V 0 bases and J 6 bases; bases outside gene matches: 5.

This clonotype was counted at least ten times. V gene TRBV2 combines with J gene TRBJ2-7, with 9 bases fitting TRBD1. CDR3 length equals 14 residues. With V trimmed by 2 bases and J by 2 bases, 1 base remained unmatched. CDR1 is SNHLY and CDR2 is FYNNEI in the germline V gene. The CDR3 region is CASSETGGPYEQYF. The CDR3 DNA follows: TGTGCCAGCAGTGAAACAGGGGGCCCCTACGAGCAGTACTTC.

This clonotype has a count of ten or more. V is TRBV12-3 or TRBV12-4 and J is TRBJ2-7, with D possibly TRBD2 on 5 matching bases. This CDR3 is 13 amino acids long. In DNA form, the CDR3 reads TGTGCTACCGGGCGGGCCTCTCCGGACGAGCAGTACTTC. Residues: CATGRASPDEQYF.

The gene calls are TRBV20-1 and TRBJ2-3, with 12 bases that match TRBD2. J was trimmed by 0 bases and V by 4 bases; bases with no gene match: 5. Germline V gives CDR1 DFQATT, CDR2 SNEGSKA (reference sequence). The CDR3 is 16 amino acids. CDR3 loop: CSATRTSGTSTDTQYF. The CDR3 DNA reads as TGCAGTGCTACTCGGACTAGCGGGACTAGCACAGATACGCAGTATTTT.

This clonotype was seen repeatedly, ten times or more. The chain couples TRBV19 to TRBJ1-1; D is uncertain. V gave up 2 bases and J gave up 2 bases, with 12 bases separating them. This CDR3 has 15 amino acids. The germline V gene encodes CDR1 LNHDA and CDR2 SQIVND (reference sequence). The CDR3 DNA reads as TGTGCCAGTAGTATATCGACGAGGAGTAACACTGAAGCTTTCTTT. It yields the protein CASSISTRSNTEAFF.

This clonotype was counted between two and nine times. The chain carries TRBV19 and TRBJ2-1, with 10 bases identical to TRBD2. This CDR3 has 15 amino acids. The V gene's germline CDR1 is LNHDA and CDR2 SQIVND (reference sequence). The V segment lost 0 bases and the J segment 9 bases; nucleotides outside the gene matches: 5. The CDR3 DNA sequence: TGTGCCAGTAGTATAGAGGCTAGCGGGAGAGGTGAGCAGTTCTTC. It yields the protein CASSIEASGRGEQFF. The whole variable domain, filled in from reference TRBV19 and TRBJ2-1, reads DGGITQSPKYLFRKEGQNVTLSCEQNLNHDAMYWYRQDPGQGLRLIYYSQIVNDFQKGDIAEGYSVSREKKESFPLTVTSAQKNPTAFYLCASSIEASGRGEQFFGPGTRLTVL.

Details on this clonotype: This may arise from a read error, as a much more abundant clone is one base away. The chain employs TRBV30 and TRBJ2-1; D unclear. The germline V gene encodes CDR1 GTSNPN and CDR2 SVGIG (reference sequence). The CDR3 totals 11 residues. For the CDR3, the DNA is TGTCCCTGGAGTGTAATAAGGGAGCAGTTCTTC. Translating it yields CPWSVIREQFF.

In its sample, this clonotype was seen a few times. The rearrangement joins TRBV6-1 to TRBJ2-7, with TRBD1 identical over 10 bases. The CDR3 spans 14 residues. CDR1 is MNHNS and CDR2 is SASEGT in the germline V gene. The junction had 6 bases not matched to a gene; V was cut back by 6 bases and J by 4 bases. As DNA, the CDR3 is TGTGCCAGCAGGGCCGGGACAGGGGAATACGAGCAGTACTTC. Its translation: CASRAGTGEYEQYF.

This clonotype has at least ten counts. The rearrangement links TRBV19 to TRBJ1-2; 8 bases agree with TRBD1. The V and J ends lost 3 bases and 5 bases, in that order; junction bases with no gene match: 5. The CDR3 length is 14 residues. CDR1 and CDR2 (germline): LNHDA, SQIVND (reference sequence). In DNA form, the CDR3 reads TGTGCCAGTAGTATTGGGCAGGGGGCGTATGGCTACACCTTC. Its protein is CASSIGQGAYGYTF.

The CDR3 coding sequence is TGTGCCAGCAGCTTAGCGCGGGACATTCAGTACTTC. It translates to CASSLARDIQYF. V usage is TRBV7-2 and J usage is TRBJ2-4; D perhaps matches TRBD2 (5 bases). Germline V gene data show CDR1 as SGHTA and CDR2 as FQGNSA. The length of the CDR3 is 12 residues. Trimming shortened V by 0 bases and J by 8 bases, and 5 bases separated the two germline ends. The variable domain in full, completed from reference TRBV7-2 and TRBJ2-4, reads GAGVSQSPSNKVTEKGKDVELRCDPISGHTALYWYRQSLGQGLEFLIYFQGNSAPDKSGLPSDRFSAERTGGSVSTLTIQRTQQEDSAVYLCASSLARDIQYFGAGTRLSVL.

As DNA, the CDR3 is TGTGCCAGCAGTCCTCTACTAGCGGGAACCGTTGCAGATACGCAGTATTTT. It codes for CASSPLLAGTVADTQYF. The V and J genes are TRBV28 and TRBJ2-3; 10 nucleotides match TRBD2. With V trimmed by 5 bases and J by 4 bases, 12 bases remained unmatched. The CDR3 length is 17 residues. Per the germline V gene, CDR1 is MDHEN and CDR2 is SYDVKM.

At least ten counts were recorded for this clonotype. The rearrangement links TRBV24-1 to TRBJ2-1; TRBD2 might be the D (5 bases). The CDR3 extends over 14 amino acids. Germline V gene data show CDR1 as KGHDR and CDR2 as SFDVKD. V gave up 5 bases and J gave up 6 bases, with 13 bases separating them. CDR3 protein: CATSAAFSANEQFF. The CDR3 coding sequence is TGTGCCACCAGTGCCGCCTTTAGCGCCAATGAGCAGTTCTTC.

The V gene is TRBV2, the J gene TRBJ2-7; 11 positions match TRBD2. Looked up from germline, CDR1 is SNHLY and CDR2 is FYNNEI. The V segment lost 6 bases and the J segment 3 bases; nucleotides outside the gene matches: 7. The CDR3 extends over 15 amino acids. CDR3 bases: TGTGCCAGCAGCATGGGGACTAGCGGAGGCTACGAGCAGTACTTC. This codes for CASSMGTSGGYEQYF.

The sample holds many counts of this clonotype. The J gene is TRBJ2-3, the V gene TRBV11-2; 8 nucleotides match TRBD2. The V segment lost 5 bases and the J segment 3 bases; nucleotides outside the gene matches: 7. Germline lookup yields CDR1 SGHAT and CDR2 FQNNGV. The CDR3 has 15 amino acids. The CDR3 DNA is TGTGCCAGCAGCCACAGCGGGAGAGGTACAGATACGCAGTATTTT. Amino acids: CASSHSGRGTDTQYF.

This clonotype occurred many times. The J gene is TRBJ2-3, the V gene TRBV12-3 or TRBV12-4, with D possibly TRBD2 on 6 matching bases. The CDR3 loop spans 14 amino acids. V lost 1 base, J lost 8 bases, and 13 bases lay in between. CDR3 in amino acids: CASSLDLAIGTQYF. As DNA, the CDR3 is TGTGCCAGCAGTTTAGACCTAGCGATCGGTACGCAGTATTTT.

The table lists this clonotype with many counts. The chain recombines TRBV27 with TRBJ2-7; no definite D call. Germline V lookup: CDR1 MNHEY, CDR2 SMNVEV (reference sequence). The CDR3 has 15 amino acids. Trimming removed 5 bases at V and 1 base at J, with 15 bases between. As DNA, the CDR3 is TGTGCCAGCAGTCCCTTGTTAGCCGCTTCCTACGAGCAGTACTTC. The encoded protein is CASSPLLAASYEQYF.

This clonotype was seen ten or more times. The chain links TRBV13 to TRBJ2-5; 10 bases align to TRBD2. The CDR3 runs 17 residues. CDR1 and CDR2 (germline): PRHDT, FYEKMQ (reference sequence). The ends lost 3 bases at V and 4 bases at J; junction bases unmatched: 11. CDR3 protein: CASSFQAGGPMVETQYF. CDR3 in DNA: TGTGCCAGCAGCTTCCAAGCGGGAGGGCCAATGGTAGAGACCCAGTACTTC.

This clonotype was counted at least ten times. The chain combines TRBV6-1 with TRBJ1-4; 9 nucleotides agree with TRBD1. J gave up 4 bases and V 6 bases, and 6 bases lay outside the gene matches. The germline gives CDR1 MNHNS, CDR2 SASEGT. The CDR3 runs 15 residues. CDR3 bases: TGTGCCAGCAGGAGTCCGGGACAGGGTAATGAAAAACTGTTTTTT. Translating gives CASRSPGQGNEKLFF.

The chain has TRBV27 and TRBJ2-3; D unclear. The CDR3 contains 12 residues. Trimming removed 5 bases at V and 2 bases at J, with 5 bases between. CDR1 is MNHEY and CDR2 is SMNVEV in the germline V gene (reference sequence). The CDR3, as DNA: TGTGCCAGCAGTATGTCCACAGATACGCAGTATTTT. Translating gives CASSMSTDTQYF.

On this clonotype itself: Just one base apart from a much larger clone, this may be a read error. This sequence joins TRBV20-1 and TRBJ2-1; a weak D match, TRBD2 (6 bases). This CDR3 has 14 amino acids. Germline CDR1 is DFQATT and CDR2 is SNEGSKA (reference sequence). In DNA, the CDR3 is TGCGGTGCGGAGGGGCACCCGACTAGCAATGAGCAGTTCTTC. Protein: CGAEGHPTSNEQFF.

This clonotype was seen only a few times. The chain has TRBV30 and TRBJ2-6; tentatively, D is TRBD1 or TRBD2 (5 bases each). Trimming shortened V by 2 bases and J by 2 bases, and 10 bases separated the two germline ends. CDR3 length: 15 residues. CDR1 and CDR2 (germline): GTSNPN, SVGIG (reference sequence). CDR3 protein: CAWSPLGPGANVLTF. As DNA, the CDR3 is TGTGCCTGGAGTCCCTTGGGACCTGGGGCCAACGTCCTGACTTTC. Variable domain in full (rest from reference TRBV30 and TRBJ2-6): SQTIHQWPATLVQPVGSPLSLECTVEGTSNPNLYWYRQAAGRGLQLLFYSVGIGQISSEVPQNLSASRPQDRQFILSSKKLLLSDSGFYLCAWSPLGPGANVLTFGAGSRLTVL.

This clonotype was observed a handful of times. This may stem from a read error, because a much larger clone lies one nucleotide away. This sequence joins TRBV7-2 and TRBJ2-3; no definite D call. The germline V gene encodes CDR1 SGHTA and CDR2 FQGNSA. This CDR3 has 15 amino acids. CDR3 region: CASSLDYLSTDTPYF. The CDR3 bases are TGTGCCAGCAGCTTAGACTACCTTAGCACAGATACGCCGTATTTT.

This clonotype turned up a few times. The chain carries TRBV24-1 and TRBJ1-2; D gene ambiguous. The germline V and J ends were trimmed by 5 bases and 4 bases, with 10 bases remaining between them. There are 13 residues in the CDR3. Germline V lookup: CDR1 KGHDR, CDR2 SFDVKD. Here the CDR3 reads CATSVGQTYGYTF. CDR3 DNA sequence: TGTGCCACCAGTGTAGGTCAGACCTATGGCTACACCTTC.

There are many counts of this clonotype. The chain carries TRBV3-1 and TRBJ2-1; tentatively, D is TRBD2 (6 bases). Trimming removed 4 bases at V and 8 bases at J, with 12 bases between. The CDR3 runs to 13 residues. The germline V gene has CDR1 LGHDT and CDR2 YNNKEL (reference sequence). CDR3: CASSPGLTYEQFF. The CDR3 bases are TGTGCCAGCAGCCCCGGACTAACATATGAGCAGTTCTTC.

This clonotype was seen repeatedly, ten times or more. The gene calls are TRBV28 and TRBJ2-7, with 15 bases matching TRBD2. The CDR3 has 18 amino acids. CDR1 is MDHEN and CDR2 is SYDVKM in the germline V gene. The V segment lost 1 base and the J segment 4 bases; nucleotides outside the gene matches: 8. The CDR3 bases are TGTGCCAGCAGTTTATTAGCCGGACTAGCGGGAGGGCTGTACGAGCAGTACTTC. Its translation is CASSLLAGLAGGLYEQYF. The entire variable domain, with the rest obtained from reference TRBV28 and TRBJ2-7, is as follows: DVKVTQSSRYLVKRTGEKVFLECVQDMDHENMFWYRQDPGLGLRLIYFSYDVKMKEKGDIPEGYSVSREKKERFSLILESASTNQTSMYLCASSLLAGLAGGLYEQYFGPGTRLTVT.